Listed here are 30 T cell receptor beta chains from one sample, sequenced in a study of T cell changes during pregnancy in multiple sclerosis. TCRdb keeps only in-frame clones here, not all; method: immunoSEQ multiplex PCR. The sample carries 35,000 to 55,000 clones, approximately 90% recorded once. This sample comprised CD8+ T cells from peripheral blood mononuclear cells, obtained after pregnancy. These receptors were taken from a female donor in good health, enrolled as a control in a pregnancy study.

The rearrangement joins TRBV10-3 to TRBJ2-7, with a possible D match to TRBD1 (5 bases). In germline, CDR1 is ENHRY, CDR2 SYGVKD. This CDR3 spans 15 amino acids. V was trimmed by 2 bases and J by 0 bases, leaving 11 bases between them. CDR3 sequence reads: CAISEEWGPSYEQYF. The CDR3 nucleotides read TGTGCCATCAGTGAGGAATGGGGCCCCTCCTACGAGCAGTACTTC.

V gene TRBV7-9 combines with J gene TRBJ1-1; possibly TRBD1 for D (6 bases). CDR1 SEHNR and CDR2 FQNEAQ come from the germline V gene (reference sequence). CDR3 length: 15 amino acids. V was pared by 5 bases and J by 1 base, with 14 bases between. CDR3 in amino acids: CASSHPGRGNTEAFF. CDR3 nucleotides: TGTGCCAGCAGCCACCCTGGCAGGGGGAACACTGAAGCTTTCTTT.

This rearrangement joins TRBV7-8 to TRBJ1-1; 7 nucleotides agree with TRBD1. Germline V gives CDR1 SGHVS, CDR2 FQNEAQ. The CDR3 contains 14 residues. V gave up 2 bases and J gave up 4 bases; unmatched junction bases: 4. The DNA of the CDR3 is TGTGCCAGCAGCTTATCGCAGGGGGTCACTGAAGCTTTCTTT. As protein: CASSLSQGVTEAFF.

The rearrangement uses TRBV30 and TRBJ1-2; 7 nucleotides match TRBD1. Germline CDR1 and CDR2: GTSNPN and SVGIG (reference sequence). J was trimmed by 5 bases and V by 0 bases; bases with no gene match: 3. CDR3 length equals 13 residues. CDR3: CAWSVGQEYGYTF. CDR3 nucleotides: TGTGCCTGGAGTGTCGGACAGGAGTATGGCTACACCTTC.

This clone is a singleton in its sample. V gene TRBV9 combines with J gene TRBJ2-1; 14 bases match TRBD2. V lost 3 bases and J lost 6; bases outside the gene matches: 2. CDR3 length equals 15 residues. Germline V gene lookup returns CDR1 SGDLS and CDR2 YYNGEE. CDR3 DNA: TGTGCCAGCAGCGCGACTAGCGGGGGGGCCAATGAGCAGTTCTTC. Protein sequence: CASSATSGGANEQFF.

V gene TRBV30 combines with J gene TRBJ1-4; D is ambiguous. Germline CDR1 is GTSNPN and CDR2 is SVGIG (reference sequence). Trimming cost V 0 bases and J 5 bases, with 7 bases left between them. The CDR3 contains 13 residues. CDR3 bases: TGTGCCTGGAGTGTTCTGCGGAATGAAAAACTGTTTTTT. Protein product: CAWSVLRNEKLFF. The full variable domain, completed using reference TRBV30 and TRBJ1-4, is SQTIHQWPATLVQPVGSPLSLECTVEGTSNPNLYWYRQAAGRGLQLLFYSVGIGQISSEVPQNLSASRPQDRQFILSSKKLLLSDSGFYLCAWSVLRNEKLFFGSGTQLSVL.

V is TRBV5-5 and J is TRBJ1-6; 7 bases are a match to TRBD1. The junction had 8 bases not matched to a gene; V was cut back by 3 bases and J by 2 bases. Germline V lookup: CDR1 SGHKS, CDR2 YYEKEE (reference sequence). The CDR3 sequence is 17 residues long. CDR3 nucleotide sequence: TGTGCCAGCAGCTCGCAACTACAGGGGACCTATAATTCACCCCTCCACTTT. Translated: CASSSQLQGTYNSPLHF.

This chain connects TRBV27 to TRBJ2-7, with a tentative D call TRBD1 (5 bases). V lost 0 bases, J lost 6 bases, and 18 bases lay in between. From germline, CDR1 is MNHEY and CDR2 SMNVEV (reference sequence). The CDR3 contains 16 residues. The CDR3: CASSLSIKGAGREQYF. CDR3 nucleotide sequence: TGTGCCAGCAGTTTATCGATAAAAGGGGCAGGGCGCGAGCAGTACTTC.

The chain couples TRBV4-3 to TRBJ2-3; unclear D gene. V was trimmed by 0 bases and J by 6 bases, leaving 7 bases between them. CDR3 length: 13 residues. The germline V gene has CDR1 LGHNA and CDR2 YSLEER. The CDR3 sequence is CASSQDLVDTQYF. Here the CDR3 DNA reads TGCGCCAGCAGCCAAGATCTCGTGGATACGCAGTATTTT.

The chain uses TRBV14 and TRBJ2-7, with TRBD2 matching over 7 bases. The CDR3 totals 14 residues. The junction had 2 bases not matched to a gene; V was cut back by 0 bases and J by 3 bases. Germline loops: CDR1 SGHDN, CDR2 FVKESK. DNA of the CDR3: TGTGCCAGCAGCCAAGAGACTAGCATCTACGAGCAGTACTTC. Protein product: CASSQETSIYEQYF.

The chain is built from TRBV9 and TRBJ2-3, with 7 bases matching TRBD2. Per the germline V gene, CDR1 is SGDLS and CDR2 is YYNGEE. Germline trimming cut 0 bases from V and 0 bases from J; bases unmatched to any gene: 4. The CDR3 contains 16 residues. CDR3 DNA: TGTGCCAGCAGCGTAGAGGGCGGGGGAAGCACAGATACGCAGTATTTT. Translated, it gives CASSVEGGGSTDTQYF.

The V gene is TRBV4-3, the J gene TRBJ2-3; tentatively, D is TRBD1 (6 bases). The ends were cut back, 4 bases at V and 2 bases at J, with 16 bases in the middle. CDR1 is LGHNA and CDR2 is YSLEER in the germline V gene. The CDR3 consists of 16 residues. CDR3 nucleotides: TGCGCCAGCAGCCCCGAATCCGGGACACCCACAGATACGCAGTATTTT. Amino acids: CASSPESGTPTDTQYF.

This clone was recorded only once. This chain uses TRBV28 with TRBJ1-5, with unresolved D. CDR1 is MDHEN, CDR2 SYDVKM, per germline. The CDR3 covers 14 residues. The V and J ends lost 8 bases and 2 bases respectively, with 13 bases between them. CDR3 coding DNA: TGTGCCAGCCGCTTAATTACGGGCAATCAGCCCCAGCATTTT. This encodes CASRLITGNQPQHF.

V usage is TRBV19 and J usage is TRBJ1-5; 10 nucleotides match TRBD1. J was trimmed by 0 bases and V by 10 bases; bases with no gene match: 9. Germline CDR1 is LNHDA and CDR2 is SQIVND (reference sequence). This CDR3 is built from 16 residues. CDR3 DNA: TGTGCCACCTGGACAGGGGGTGCTCTTAGCAATCAGCCCCAGCATTTT. Translation gives CATWTGGALSNQPQHF.

The chain has TRBV5-4 and TRBJ2-7, with D maybe TRBD1 (6 bases). The V and J ends lost 3 bases and 0 bases respectively, with 10 bases between them. This CDR3 is built from 14 residues. The V gene's germline CDR1 is SGHNT and CDR2 YYREEE (reference sequence). The CDR3: CASSSRTVSYEQYF. DNA of the CDR3: TGTGCCAGCAGCTCCAGGACAGTCTCCTACGAGCAGTACTTC. Based on the CDR3 plus reference TRBV5-4 and TRBJ2-7, the full variable domain is ETGVTQSPTHLIKTRGQQVTLRCSSQSGHNTVSWYQQALGQGPQFIFQYYREEENGRGNFPPRFSGLQFPNYSSELNVNALELDDSALYLCASSSRTVSYEQYFGPGTRLTVT.

This clone has at least ten counts. The V gene is TRBV7-3, the J gene TRBJ1-6, with TRBD1 identical over 8 bases. This CDR3 contains 15 residues. Germline V gives CDR1 SGHTA, CDR2 FQGTGA. V shed 5 bases and J 10 bases; nucleotides not matched to a gene: 10. The CDR3 region has the DNA TGTGCCAGCAGCCCACATCAGGGGGCAGAATCACCCCTCCACTTT. Residues: CASSPHQGAESPLHF.

This clone has just a few counts. This chain uses TRBV7-2 with TRBJ1-5; no definite D call. The germline gives CDR1 SGHTA, CDR2 FQGNSA. Trimming pared 3 bases from V and 0 bases from J, leaving 9 bases between. The CDR3 is made up of 15 amino acids. Here the CDR3 reads CASSFSPNSNQPQHF. The CDR3 coding sequence is TGTGCCAGCAGCTTTAGCCCTAATAGCAATCAGCCCCAGCATTTT. Variable domain in full (rest from reference TRBV7-2 and TRBJ1-5): GAGVSQSPSNKVTEKGKDVELRCDPISGHTALYWYRQSLGQGLEFLIYFQGNSAPDKSGLPSDRFSAERTGGSVSTLTIQRTQQEDSAVYLCASSFSPNSNQPQHFGDGTRLSIL.

V and J are TRBV5-1 and TRBJ1-1; 11 bases line up with TRBD1. The ends lost 3 bases at V and 0 bases at J; junction bases unmatched: 1. CDR1 and CDR2 (germline): SGHRS, YFSETQ. The CDR3 runs to 15 residues. CDR3 amino acids: CASSSGQGVNTEAFF. In nucleotides, the CDR3 is TGCGCCAGCAGCTCGGGACAGGGGGTGAACACTGAAGCTTTCTTT.

This sequence joins TRBV14 and TRBJ1-2, with a tentative D call TRBD1 (5 bases). Trimming shortened V by 0 bases and J by 11 bases, and 19 bases separated the two germline ends. This CDR3 is built from 15 residues. Germline-derived CDR1 and CDR2 are SGHDN and FVKESK. The DNA of the CDR3 is TGTGCCAGCAGCCAAGATTTGGGGACGGAGGAGGGGTACACCTTC. This codes for CASSQDLGTEEGYTF.

The chain couples TRBV7-3 to TRBJ2-3; D might be TRBD1 (6 bases). The CDR3 has 17 residues. The V gene's germline CDR1 is SGHTA and CDR2 FQGTGA. The V gene lost 5 bases and the J gene lost 7 bases, with 25 bases spanning the gap. CDR3 DNA: TGTGCCAGCAGCCCTTTAACGGGCCTCCCAGGGGCGCATACGCAGTATTTT. This encodes CASSPLTGLPGAHTQYF.

The chain is built from TRBV7-8 and TRBJ2-3, with 8 bases aligning to TRBD1. Trimming cost V 3 bases and J 0 bases; bases outside gene matches: 8. The CDR3 spans 17 residues. CDR1 is SGHVS and CDR2 is FQNEAQ in the germline V gene. The CDR3 loop is CASSFPQGGSSTDTQYF. In nucleotides, the CDR3 is TGTGCCAGCAGCTTTCCACAGGGGGGCTCTAGCACAGATACGCAGTATTTT.

The gene calls are TRBV19 and TRBJ2-3; weak D call: TRBD1 (5 bases). Germline CDR1 is LNHDA and CDR2 is SQIVND (reference sequence). The V gene lost 7 bases and the J gene lost 2 bases, with 10 bases spanning the gap. This CDR3 has 13 residues. The CDR3 nucleotides read TGTGCCAGTACCGACAGCTACACAGATACGCAGTATTTT. The encoded protein is CASTDSYTDTQYF.

V is TRBV27 and J is TRBJ2-2, with unresolved D. The CDR3 loop spans 13 amino acids. CDR1 and CDR2 from the germline V gene are MNHEY and SMNVEV (reference sequence). V was cut by 0 bases and J by 5 bases, with 4 bases left in between. The CDR3 DNA reads as TGTGCCAGCAGTTTATCCGGGACCGGGGAGCTGTTTTTT. Encoded protein: CASSLSGTGELFF.

The chain links TRBV9 to TRBJ2-5, with D tentatively TRBD2 (6 bases). Trimming left V 4 bases short and J 5 bases short, with 15 bases between. The CDR3 has 14 residues. Germline assignment: CDR1 SGDLS and CDR2 YYNGEE. The DNA for the CDR3 is TGTGCCAGCAGCAGGTCTAGCGTGATGGAGACCCAGTACTTC. Protein: CASSRSSVMETQYF.

V and J are TRBV4-3 and TRBJ2-2, with D perhaps TRBD1 (5 bases). Germline V gene sequence: CDR1 LGHNA, CDR2 YSLEER. With 3 bases removed from V and 4 bases from J, the gap between germline ends came to 9 bases. This CDR3 region has 14 residues. This CDR3 is CASSQGLTTGELFF. Written as DNA, the CDR3 is TGCGCCAGCAGCCAGGGGCTTACCACCGGGGAGCTGTTTTTT.

The gene calls are TRBV27 and TRBJ2-1; TRBD2 agrees at 7 bases. Germline V gene sequence: CDR1 MNHEY, CDR2 SMNVEV (reference sequence). The length of the CDR3 is 15 residues. The J segment lost 0 bases and the V segment lost 5 bases, leaving 4 bases of the junction unmatched. CDR3 sequence (DNA): TGTGCCAGCAGTGACGGGGGGACCTCCTACAATGAGCAGTTCTTC. This gives the protein CASSDGGTSYNEQFF.

J is TRBJ2-1 and V is TRBV29-1; 10 bases are a match to TRBD2. The germline V gene has CDR1 SQVTM and CDR2 ANQGSEA. This CDR3 contains 13 residues. V gave up 8 bases and J gave up 7 bases; unmatched junction bases: 8. The CDR3, as DNA: TGCAGCTTGCTAGCGGGGGCAGGGAATGAGCAGTTCTTC. Translating it yields CSLLAGAGNEQFF.

The chain carries TRBV6-4 and TRBJ1-2, with D tentatively TRBD1 (6 bases). V lost 3 bases to trimming and J lost 0 bases, with 14 bases between them. Looked up from germline, CDR1 is MRHNA and CDR2 is SNTAGT. The CDR3 has 16 residues. The CDR3 bases are TGTGCCAGCAGTGAATTAAAGGGGGGGGCTAACTATGGCTACACCTTC. It encodes CASSELKGGANYGYTF.

The chain couples TRBV27 to TRBJ2-7; a weak D match, TRBD1 (5 bases). CDR3 length: 15 residues. In germline, CDR1 is MNHEY, CDR2 SMNVEV (reference sequence). The V end was cut by 4 bases, the J end by 3 bases, with 16 bases between. CDR3 protein: CASSWSLSRVYEQYF. DNA for the CDR3: TGTGCCAGCAGTTGGTCCCTGAGCAGGGTCTACGAGCAGTACTTC.

The V call is TRBV20-1, the J call TRBJ2-3; D uncertain. Trimming shortened V by 3 bases and J by 6 bases, and 7 bases separated the two germline ends. The CDR3 extends over 11 amino acids. Germline lookup yields CDR1 DFQATT and CDR2 SNEGSKA (reference sequence). CDR3 loop: CSASPFDTQYF. CDR3 coding DNA: TGCAGTGCTAGCCCCTTCGATACGCAGTATTTT.